The rows below give T cell receptor beta chains drawn from one sample of a study of blood T cell repertoires in COVID-19. Only in-frame clones appear in the TCRdb table, and some are missing; sequencing was by immunoSEQ multiplex PCR. Among about 70,000 clones listed, around three quarters were seen once. The sample comprised peripheral blood. The receptor set was obtained from a woman aged 80 or over with active or convalescent COVID-19. CDR3s include the opening cysteine and the closing phenylalanine or tryptophan. Each record gives: V gene, J gene, D gene, CDR3 protein. A D gene is named only where the DNA matches it firmly.

v_call: TRBV6-1; j_call: TRBJ2-4; d_call: -; cdr3_aa: CASSETGFLQYF
v_call: TRBV6-1; j_call: TRBJ2-2; d_call: TRBD2; cdr3_aa: CASSEFRGGTGELFF
v_call: TRBV5-5; j_call: TRBJ1-6; d_call: -; cdr3_aa: CASSRQNNSPLHF
v_call: TRBV29-1; j_call: TRBJ1-5; d_call: TRBD1; cdr3_aa: CTYNPGQDSNQPQHF
v_call: TRBV11-3; j_call: TRBJ2-1; d_call: TRBD2; cdr3_aa: CASSPGLAGNEQFF
v_call: TRBV24-1; j_call: TRBJ2-5; d_call: TRBD1; cdr3_aa: CATSDSAGGHQETQYF
v_call: TRBV3-1/TRBV3-2; j_call: TRBJ2-7; d_call: TRBD1; cdr3_aa: CASSPDRAGEQYF
v_call: TRBV30; j_call: TRBJ1-1; d_call: -; cdr3_aa: CAWDTNTEAFF
v_call: TRBV5-4; j_call: TRBJ2-1; d_call: TRBD2; cdr3_aa: CASSYRTSGAYTYNEQFF
v_call: TRBV6-2/TRBV6-3; j_call: TRBJ2-7; d_call: -; cdr3_aa: CASSSLHEQYF
v_call: TRBV10-3; j_call: TRBJ1-2; d_call: -; cdr3_aa: CAISESNTWYGYTF
v_call: TRBV29-1; j_call: TRBJ1-1; d_call: -; cdr3_aa: CSVSQGMNTEAFF
v_call: TRBV23-1; j_call: TRBJ1-5; d_call: TRBD1; cdr3_aa: CASSQGDSNSNQPQHF
v_call: TRBV6-6; j_call: TRBJ2-3; d_call: TRBD2; cdr3_aa: CASNLAGGKDTQYF
v_call: TRBV19; j_call: TRBJ1-1; d_call: -; cdr3_aa: CASSIDNSGNTEAFF
v_call: TRBV19; j_call: TRBJ2-7; d_call: -; cdr3_aa: CASSIGQGGEQYF
v_call: TRBV10-1; j_call: TRBJ2-7; d_call: TRBD1; cdr3_aa: CASSGTGSYEQYF
v_call: TRBV10-3; j_call: TRBJ2-1; d_call: -; cdr3_aa: CAISESPEYNEQFF
v_call: TRBV5-1; j_call: TRBJ1-2; d_call: TRBD1; cdr3_aa: CASSLGQGVDGYTF
v_call: TRBV12-3/TRBV12-4; j_call: TRBJ2-5; d_call: -; cdr3_aa: CASSFRSQETQYF
v_call: TRBV10-3; j_call: TRBJ2-1; d_call: TRBD2; cdr3_aa: CAISETSGAGVNEQFF
v_call: TRBV6-2/TRBV6-3; j_call: TRBJ1-1; d_call: -; cdr3_aa: CASSYSDRSNTEAFF
v_call: TRBV5-1; j_call: TRBJ2-1; d_call: TRBD2; cdr3_aa: CASSSDRSSGGLRSSYNEQFF
v_call: TRBV2; j_call: TRBJ2-2; d_call: -; cdr3_aa: CASNSYGELFF
v_call: TRBV29-1; j_call: TRBJ2-7; d_call: TRBD1; cdr3_aa: CSVDPGTGEEQYF
v_call: TRBV6-1; j_call: TRBJ2-3; d_call: TRBD2; cdr3_aa: CASSETAGGPDTQYF
v_call: TRBV4-3; j_call: TRBJ1-5; d_call: -; cdr3_aa: CASSQIYPSQPQHF
v_call: TRBV28; j_call: TRBJ1-2; d_call: -; cdr3_aa: CASSPPDSPPYGYTF
v_call: TRBV25-1; j_call: TRBJ1-2; d_call: -; cdr3_aa: CASSEFGQGSRHTF
v_call: TRBV4-3; j_call: TRBJ2-7; d_call: -; cdr3_aa: CASSQDVQESSYEQYF
v_call: TRBV7-9; j_call: TRBJ1-1; d_call: TRBD1; cdr3_aa: CASSLDRVRTEAFF
v_call: TRBV29-1; j_call: TRBJ2-5; d_call: TRBD1; cdr3_aa: CSVTGVLKETQYF
v_call: TRBV5-4; j_call: TRBJ2-5; d_call: TRBD2; cdr3_aa: CASSLWEGRETQYF
v_call: TRBV5-1; j_call: TRBJ1-1; d_call: TRBD1; cdr3_aa: CASSQTGRGMNTEAFF
v_call: TRBV2; j_call: TRBJ2-7; d_call: -; cdr3_aa: CASSISGHSYEQYF
v_call: TRBV19; j_call: TRBJ1-6; d_call: -; cdr3_aa: CASSIEMRASSYNSPLHF
v_call: TRBV4-3; j_call: TRBJ1-3; d_call: TRBD1; cdr3_aa: CASSPGTGSGNTIYF
v_call: TRBV4-3; j_call: TRBJ1-6; d_call: -; cdr3_aa: CASSQARISNSPLHF
v_call: TRBV5-6; j_call: TRBJ1-2; d_call: TRBD1; cdr3_aa: CASSPGTAHYGYTF
v_call: TRBV11-3; j_call: TRBJ2-1; d_call: -; cdr3_aa: CASSPERGNEQFF
v_call: TRBV4-1; j_call: TRBJ2-5; d_call: TRBD1; cdr3_aa: CASSQDQGDQETQYF
v_call: TRBV19; j_call: TRBJ1-1; d_call: -; cdr3_aa: CASSTPGHTNTEAFF
v_call: TRBV29-1; j_call: TRBJ1-2; d_call: -; cdr3_aa: CSVEYPGMNYGYTF